The sequence of this T cell receptor beta chain was determined in a study of breast tumors, draining lymph nodes, adjacent tissues listed by TCRdb under 2016. Some background on the complete study: TCR beta repertoires were compared across tumor, adjacent nontumor tissue and axillary lymph nodes obtained from breast cancer patients. The study was designed to assess the relationships and possible T-cell exchange between tumor, surrounding tissue and draining lymph node repertoires in human breast cancer.

From its first to its last residue, the CDR3 has 15 amino acids. The DNA shown is the 45-base CDR3, in frame from base 1. The germline V gene supplies CDR1 KGHSH and CDR2 LQKENI. A word on this clonotype: This clone's antigen is unknown. The CDR3 does not end in the conserved phenylalanine or tryptophan, so this is likely a read error.

Results the study describes overall, beyond this receptor: The data were considered consistent with the idea that most tumor T cells come from the lymph node and then expand in tumor tissue. Tumor and nontumor tissue repertoires were found to be significantly more similar in luminal-like than in basal-like breast cancer. Tumors showed preferential V and J gene usage, and their T-cell repertoire diversity fell below that of lymph nodes yet above that of nontumor tissue. The conclusion that tumor T cells originate in lymph nodes was framed as consistent with a hypothesis rather than directly demonstrated.

The run used an Illumina HiSeq 2000. TCR beta chain libraries were generated by multiplex PCR amplification. The amplified TCR beta chain products were analyzed by high-throughput sequencing. TCRdb passed the public sequencing reads through fastp at Q25 and MiXCR, retaining productive beta sequences. Identical CDR3 proteins give one entry, which carries the most common genes and DNA. For this sample the table gives 25,000 or so distinct CDR3 sequences, of which about 24% were detected only once. The ten largest clones represent roughly 14% of the sample. Sequencing was performed on breast tumor tissue. This clonotype was sampled from a female donor with breast cancer. Some clones in this sample may be carry-over from other donors' samples. The V and J segments used are TRBV18 and TRBJ2-7; TRBD1 could be the D gene, as 6 bases match. The J call is in doubt because the DNA end fits TRBJ2-1 better. The CDR3 amino acid sequence is: CASSSGHGWPYEQFS. The nucleotide sequence is given as TGTGCCAGCTCATCGGGACACGGATGGCCCTACGAGCAGTTCTCC.